These T cell receptor beta chains were read from a single sample in a study of read filtering for tumor transcriptome and immune sequencing. TCRdb passed the reads through MiXCR, listing each CDR3 protein once. The sample records tens of thousands of distinct CDR3 sequences, about 22% being singletons. Sequenced material: a population of CD138-negative cells sorted from bone marrow. The origin of the receptors is a donor at least 40 years old with multiple myeloma. The CDR3 runs from the conserved cysteine through the conserved F or W. Each record gives: CDR3 DNA, CDR3 protein, J gene, V gene, clone size, D gene, CDR3 length. D genes are given only for firm matches. Clone size appears in some rows only: once, few, many, or a class for an expanded clone.

TGTGCCAGCAGCTTGTCCGGGGGGGCAACGGGGTTGAAGTTCTTC CASSLSGGATGLKFF TRBJ2-1 TRBV7-8 many TRBD2 15
TGTGCCAGCAGTTATGCGGGACATGGGGAGACCCAGTACTTC CASSYAGHGETQYF TRBJ2-5 TRBV6-2/TRBV6-3 few NA 14
TGCGCCAGCAGCACGGGACGAGACTACAATGAGCAGTCCTTC CASSTGRDYNEQSF TRBJ2-1 TRBV5-1 NA NA 14
TGTGCCATCAGTTTCCGGGACAGGGTTTCTGAAGCTTTCTTT CAISFRDRVSEAFF TRBJ1-1 TRBV10-3 many TRBD1 14
TGTGCCAGCAGCCCTGGGACTAGCGGGGGGTGGAGCACAGATACGCAGTATTTT CASSPGTSGGWSTDTQYF TRBJ2-3 TRBV7-3 NA TRBD2 18
TGTGCCAGCAGCACCGGACAGCCGGGGAATGAGCAGTTCTTC CASSTGQPGNEQFF TRBJ2-1 TRBV9 NA NA 14
TGCAGTGCTAGACCGATAGACAGATTTAATTCACCCCTCCACTTT CSARPIDRFNSPLHF TRBJ1-6 TRBV20-1 many NA 15
TGTGCCAGCAGCTCCGGAAGCGGGAGCGGGAGCTACAATGGGCAGTTCTTC CASSSGSGSGSYNGQFF TRBJ2-1 TRBV7-9 many TRBD2 17
TGTGCCAGCAGCTTCCCCTCAGCGGGGGGGCACACAGATACGCAGTATTTT CASSFPSAGGHTDTQYF TRBJ2-3 TRBV7-6 few TRBD2 17
TGTGCCAGCAGTTTGGCGGGGGGGCCGGATACGCCGTATTTT CASSLAGGPDTPYF TRBJ1-4 TRBV6-5 few NA 14
TGTGCCAGCAGCTCCCAGACAGGGACCATGAACACTGAAGCTTTCTTT CASSSQTGTMNTEAFF TRBJ1-1 TRBV7-6 NA TRBD1 16
TGTGCCACCAGTGATTCAGCGGGGGGGCCTCGAAAGACCCAGTACTTC CATSDSAGGPRKTQYF TRBJ2-5 TRBV24-1 NA TRBD2 16
TGTGCCAGCAGCTTAGATCGGAGATATGAGCAGTTCTTC CASSLDRRYEQFF TRBJ2-1 TRBV11-2 many NA 13
TGTGCCAGCATTCGAGCCGGGGGTAGCACAGATACGCAGTATTTT CASIRAGGSTDTQYF TRBJ2-3 TRBV6-1 many NA 15
TGCGCCAGCAGCCCGCAGGTGCCAGTTAGGGGAGGCTACACCTTC CASSPQVPVRGGYTF TRBJ1-2 TRBV5-1 NA NA 15
TGCAGTGCTAGTGCAGGGTCGGGCCCTGGGGCCAACGTCCTGACTTTC CSASAGSGPGANVLTF TRBJ2-6 TRBV20-1 many NA 16
TGTGCCAGCAGCCAAGATCTCATGCGGAACACTGAAGCTTTCTTT CASSQDLMRNTEAFF TRBJ1-1 TRBV14 NA NA 15
TGTGCCAGCAGTTCCGGGCCAACGCAGTATTTT CASSSGPTQYF TRBJ2-3 TRBV28 NA NA 11
TGTGCCAGCAGCTCCGGGACAGGGACCTACGAGCAGTACTTC CASSSGTGTYEQYF TRBJ2-7 TRBV7-9 many TRBD1 14
TGTGCCAGCAGCCAGACCACCGGGACAACGAACACTGAAGCTTTCTTT CASSQTTGTTNTEAFF TRBJ1-1 TRBV28 many NA 16
TGTGCCAGCAGCTTCCCCCAAGGTCAAAAGACCCAGTACTTC CASSFPQGQKTQYF TRBJ2-5 TRBV7-9 few NA 14
TGCGCCAGCAGAACAATACGGGAAAACAATGAGCAGTTCTTC CASRTIRENNEQFF TRBJ2-1 TRBV5-1 many NA 14
TGTGCCAGCAGGGACAGGGTTAGGTATGAGCAGTTCTTC CASRDRVRYEQFF TRBJ2-1 TRBV27 many TRBD1 13
TGTGCCACCAGTGATACCCAGGGGCAGGGAGCTGGGGCCAACGTCCTGACTTTC CATSDTQGQGAGANVLTF TRBJ2-6 TRBV24-1 many NA 18
TGTGCCAGCACCTTAGGAGAGACCCAGTACTTC CASTLGETQYF TRBJ2-5 TRBV6-5 many NA 11
TGCAGTGCTAGCCTGCGGGGGGGCGTTAGTGAGCAGTTCTTC CSASLRGGVSEQFF TRBJ2-1 TRBV20-1 many TRBD2 14
TGTGCCAGCAATTCTTTTTACAGGGGAAACACTGAAGCTTTCTTT CASNSFYRGNTEAFF TRBJ1-1 TRBV6-2/TRBV6-3 few TRBD1 15
TGTGCCAGCAGCGCACTACCTGGCGGGGGTTTGCTCGAGCAGTTCTTC CASSALPGGGLLEQFF TRBJ2-1 TRBV4-2 many TRBD2 16
TGTGCCAGCAGTCCCCGCTTCCGGGGCTACACCTTC CASSPRFRGYTF TRBJ1-2 TRBV12-3/TRBV12-4 few NA 12
TGCGCCAGCAGCCAAGCAGGACAGGGGGGGACTGAAGCTTTCTTT CASSQAGQGGTEAFF TRBJ1-1 TRBV4-1 many TRBD1 15
TGCGCCAGCAATAAGGACATGAACACTGAAGCTTTCTTT CASNKDMNTEAFF TRBJ1-1 TRBV5-1 many NA 13
TGTGCCAGCAGCCAAGAAACAGGGGCAGGTACCGGGGAGCTGTTTTTT CASSQETGAGTGELFF TRBJ2-2 TRBV3-1 NA TRBD1 16
TGTGCCAGCAGTGGGGGGACAGGGGGAATATCAGATACGCAGTATTTT CASSGGTGGISDTQYF TRBJ2-3 TRBV12-3/TRBV12-4 NA TRBD1 16